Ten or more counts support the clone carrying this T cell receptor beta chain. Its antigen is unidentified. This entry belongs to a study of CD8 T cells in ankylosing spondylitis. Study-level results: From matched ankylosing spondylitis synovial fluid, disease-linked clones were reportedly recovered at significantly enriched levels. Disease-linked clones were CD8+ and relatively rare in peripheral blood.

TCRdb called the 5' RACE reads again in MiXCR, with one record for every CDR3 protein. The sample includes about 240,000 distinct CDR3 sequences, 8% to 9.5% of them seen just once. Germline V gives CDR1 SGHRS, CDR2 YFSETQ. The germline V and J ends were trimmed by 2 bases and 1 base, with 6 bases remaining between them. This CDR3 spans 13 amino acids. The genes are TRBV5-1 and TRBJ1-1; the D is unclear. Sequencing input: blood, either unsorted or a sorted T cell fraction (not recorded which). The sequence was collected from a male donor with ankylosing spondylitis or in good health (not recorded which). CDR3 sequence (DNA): TGCGCCAGCAGCTTTATGGGGAACACTGAAGCTTTCTTT. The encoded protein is CASSFMGNTEAFF.